The table lists the clone carrying this T cell receptor beta chain with many counts. The CDR3 sequence is 17 residues long. Germline V gene data show CDR1 as SGHTA and CDR2 as FQGNSA. V was shortened by 3 bases and J by 0 bases, with 14 bases between the two germline ends. This sample was included in a study of T cells in Graves' hyperthyroidism and ophthalmopathy. The PBMCs were taken from roughly 10 ml of fresh peripheral blood. RNA transcripts yielded amplified TCR beta CDR3 regions. The HTBI primer set served for first-round RT-PCR of the TCR CDR3. TCRdb reanalysed the multiplex PCR reads using MiXCR and keeps one entry per CDR3 protein. Among 250,000 to 300,000 distinct CDR3 sequences listed, about a sixth were seen once.

The chain carries TRBV7-2 and TRBJ2-2, with D unresolved. The sequencing sample was made of blood. The receptor was derived from a woman in her fifties or sixties with Graves' ophthalmopathy. CDR3 in DNA: TGTGCCAGCAGCTTTCTCCAGAGAAGAACGAACACCGGGGAGCTGTTTTTT. It translates to CASSFLQRRTNTGELFF.